This T cell receptor (beta chain) appears in the sequencing data of a study of identical twins. Whole-study findings and limits: Zero-insertion results could be subject to partial confounding by invariant MAIT and iNKT cells.

This clonotype was seen a few times. Its antigen is currently unknown. Trimming took off 2 bases at V and 1 base at J, with 14 bases between the two ends. CDR3 length: 16 amino acids. In germline, CDR1 is LGHDT, CDR2 YNNKEL (reference sequence). TCRdb re-derived calls from the 5' RACE reads in MiXCR, one entry per CDR3 protein. The table includes under 1 million distinct CDR3 sequences, about 12% detected once. These records were also assigned to another study, of yellow fever vaccine responses in identical twins.

This clonotype originated in a woman younger than 35 in good health. This sequence joins TRBV3-1 and TRBJ1-1; D is unresolved. Sequenced sample: PBMCs. As DNA, the CDR3 is TGTGCCAGCAGCCAATTTGGTCGGGTCACGAACACTGAAGCTTTCTTT. It is translated as CASSQFGRVTNTEAFF.